The rows below give T cell receptor beta chains drawn from one sample of a study of blood T cell repertoires in COVID-19. Generated by immunoSEQ multiplex PCR, the TCRdb table keeps only in-frame clones and is missing some. The sample shows about 220,000 clones, about 80% of them seen only once. Material: PBMCs or T cells enriched from blood (not recorded which). Every receptor here comes from a man between 35 and 55 years old who had recovered from COVID-19. Both conserved end residues are part of each CDR3.

v_call: TRBV7-2; j_call: TRBJ1-1; cdr3_aa: CASSSRVSAFF
v_call: TRBV3-1/TRBV3-2; j_call: TRBJ2-7; cdr3_aa: CASSPWGGAYEQYF
v_call: TRBV7-2; j_call: TRBJ2-1; cdr3_aa: CASSFSAGVWNEQFF
v_call: TRBV6-5; j_call: TRBJ1-6; cdr3_aa: CASHRDRQNSPLHF
v_call: TRBV28; j_call: TRBJ1-1; cdr3_aa: CASPPAGTGPAEAFF
v_call: TRBV6-1; j_call: TRBJ1-5; cdr3_aa: CASSDPDRLKHF
v_call: TRBV30; j_call: TRBJ1-3; cdr3_aa: CAWSLTGGGNTIYF
v_call: TRBV7-9; j_call: TRBJ2-5; cdr3_aa: CASSFKRETVRETQYF
v_call: TRBV7-3; j_call: TRBJ2-2; cdr3_aa: CASSSRTGNTGELFF
v_call: TRBV9; j_call: TRBJ1-1; cdr3_aa: CASSSTIMNTEAFF
v_call: TRBV7-9; j_call: TRBJ2-3; cdr3_aa: CASSPGLAGADTQYF
v_call: TRBV7-9; j_call: TRBJ1-2; cdr3_aa: CASSSTWGQNSGYTF
v_call: TRBV18; j_call: TRBJ1-5; cdr3_aa: CASSPPGTGRDQPQHF
v_call: TRBV7-2; j_call: TRBJ2-7; cdr3_aa: CASSFRGDFTYTSYEQYF
v_call: TRBV7-3; j_call: TRBJ2-1; cdr3_aa: CASSPLAGGLYNEQFF
v_call: TRBV6-2/TRBV6-3; j_call: TRBJ2-7; cdr3_aa: CASSYGTGDYEQYF
v_call: TRBV5-1; j_call: TRBJ1-2; cdr3_aa: CASRGTLNYGYTF
v_call: TRBV7-2; j_call: TRBJ2-3; cdr3_aa: CASSPRTSVPDTQYF
v_call: TRBV5-5; j_call: TRBJ2-7; cdr3_aa: CASSPGYEQYF
v_call: TRBV19; j_call: TRBJ2-7; cdr3_aa: CASSIGPPVEGSYEQYF
v_call: TRBV28; j_call: TRBJ1-2; cdr3_aa: CASSLSSRGYTF
v_call: TRBV6-1; j_call: TRBJ1-1; cdr3_aa: CASSEQKNTEAFF
v_call: TRBV5-1; j_call: TRBJ1-5; cdr3_aa: CASSLVPGVGNQPQHF
v_call: TRBV27; j_call: TRBJ2-1; cdr3_aa: CASSLFSGYGSRDNEQFF
v_call: TRBV10-3; j_call: TRBJ1-1; cdr3_aa: CAISEGTANTEAFF
v_call: TRBV9; j_call: TRBJ2-3; cdr3_aa: CASSVLSGGVLTDTQYF
v_call: TRBV6-4; j_call: TRBJ1-2; cdr3_aa: CASRDRGSDGYTF
v_call: TRBV24-1; j_call: TRBJ1-2; cdr3_aa: CATSDAGQPGYTF
v_call: TRBV27; j_call: TRBJ1-2; cdr3_aa: CASSRETGYGYTF
v_call: TRBV5-1; j_call: TRBJ1-6; cdr3_aa: CASSLASVDTNSPLHF
v_call: TRBV2; j_call: TRBJ1-5; cdr3_aa: CASSEGQDNQPQHF
v_call: TRBV30; j_call: TRBJ2-3; cdr3_aa: CAWTGGASTQYF
v_call: TRBV4-3; j_call: TRBJ2-7; cdr3_aa: CASSPEWGQGAYEQYF
v_call: TRBV5-1; j_call: TRBJ1-5; cdr3_aa: CASSLQGADQPQHF
v_call: TRBV29-1; j_call: TRBJ1-2; cdr3_aa: CSAGQLRSSNGYTF
v_call: TRBV29-1; j_call: TRBJ2-3; cdr3_aa: CTTRGSPTDTQYF
v_call: TRBV29-1; j_call: TRBJ2-1; cdr3_aa: CSARQGGYNEQFF
v_call: TRBV10-3; j_call: TRBJ2-1; cdr3_aa: CAIRRTSGLNEQFF
v_call: TRBV9; j_call: TRBJ2-5; cdr3_aa: CASSVAPSETQYF
v_call: TRBV7-2; j_call: TRBJ1-1; cdr3_aa: CASSLNSRGTEAFF
v_call: TRBV5-4; j_call: TRBJ2-5; cdr3_aa: CASSSYQETQYF
v_call: TRBV9; j_call: TRBJ1-1; cdr3_aa: CASSLDRQGGPTEAFF
v_call: TRBV7-9; j_call: TRBJ2-5; cdr3_aa: CASSSRTSETQYF
v_call: TRBV4-2; j_call: TRBJ2-7; cdr3_aa: CASSRLGSGGVYEQYF
v_call: TRBV3-1/TRBV3-2; j_call: TRBJ1-2; cdr3_aa: CASSPPGSGTLGYTF
v_call: TRBV27; j_call: TRBJ2-1; cdr3_aa: CASSNRDVNEQFF
v_call: TRBV7-9; j_call: TRBJ2-3; cdr3_aa: CASPLGVADSTDTQYF
v_call: TRBV11-1; j_call: TRBJ2-7; cdr3_aa: CASSLQRQGPQYF
v_call: TRBV29-1; j_call: TRBJ2-1; cdr3_aa: CSVYSNEQFF
v_call: TRBV6-5; j_call: TRBJ1-4; cdr3_aa: CASRNRGAGEKLFF
v_call: TRBV3-1/TRBV3-2; j_call: TRBJ1-4; cdr3_aa: CASSHRWTDEKLFF
v_call: TRBV19; j_call: TRBJ1-4; cdr3_aa: CASSSNRVPGGKLFF
v_call: TRBV7-3; j_call: TRBJ2-7; cdr3_aa: CASSLTIRNEQYF